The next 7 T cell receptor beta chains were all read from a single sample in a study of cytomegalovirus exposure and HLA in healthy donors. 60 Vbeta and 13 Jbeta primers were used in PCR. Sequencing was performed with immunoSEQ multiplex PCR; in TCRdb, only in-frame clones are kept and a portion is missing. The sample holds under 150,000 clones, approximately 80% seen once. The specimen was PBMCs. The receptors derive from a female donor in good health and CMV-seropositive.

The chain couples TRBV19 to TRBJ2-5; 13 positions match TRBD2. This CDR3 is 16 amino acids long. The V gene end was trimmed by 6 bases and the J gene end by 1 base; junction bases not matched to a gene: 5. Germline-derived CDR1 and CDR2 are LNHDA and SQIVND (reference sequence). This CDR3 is CASSPGLAGTQETQYF. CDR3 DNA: TGTGCCAGTAGCCCGGGACTAGCGGGAACCCAAGAGACCCAGTACTTC.

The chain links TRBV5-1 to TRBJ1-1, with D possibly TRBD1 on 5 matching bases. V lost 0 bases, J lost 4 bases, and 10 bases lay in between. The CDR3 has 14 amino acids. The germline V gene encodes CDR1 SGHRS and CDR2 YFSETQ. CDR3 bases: TGCGCCAGCAGCTTGGGGGGGGTTAGCACTGAAGCTTTCTTT. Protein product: CASSLGGVSTEAFF.

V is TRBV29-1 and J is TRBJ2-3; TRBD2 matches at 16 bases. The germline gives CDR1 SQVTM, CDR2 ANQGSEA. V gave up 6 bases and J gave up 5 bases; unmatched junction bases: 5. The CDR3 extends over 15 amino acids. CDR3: CSVGTSGGVRDTQYF. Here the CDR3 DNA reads TGCAGCGTGGGGACTAGCGGGGGGGTTCGAGATACGCAGTATTTT.

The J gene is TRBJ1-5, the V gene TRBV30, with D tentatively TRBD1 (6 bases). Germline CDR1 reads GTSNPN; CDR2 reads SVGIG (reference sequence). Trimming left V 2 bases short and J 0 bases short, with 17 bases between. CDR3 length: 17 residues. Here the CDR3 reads CAWSSFSDRYSNQPQHF. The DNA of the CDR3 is TGTGCCTGGAGTTCTTTCTCGGACAGATATAGCAATCAGCCCCAGCATTTT.

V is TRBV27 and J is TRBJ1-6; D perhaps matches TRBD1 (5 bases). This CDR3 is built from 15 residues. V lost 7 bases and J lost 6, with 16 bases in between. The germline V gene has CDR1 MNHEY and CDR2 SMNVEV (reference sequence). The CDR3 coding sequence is TGTGCCAGCACCCGGGGGGGTAGTAGTAATTCACCCCTCCACTTT. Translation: CASTRGGSSNSPLHF.

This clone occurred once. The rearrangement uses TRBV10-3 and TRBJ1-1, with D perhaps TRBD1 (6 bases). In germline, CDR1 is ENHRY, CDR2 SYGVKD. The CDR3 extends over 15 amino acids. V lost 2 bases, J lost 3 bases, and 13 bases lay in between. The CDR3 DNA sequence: TGTGCCATCAGTGAGAGGCCGGGACACTACACTGAAGCTTTCTTT. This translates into CAISERPGHYTEAFF.

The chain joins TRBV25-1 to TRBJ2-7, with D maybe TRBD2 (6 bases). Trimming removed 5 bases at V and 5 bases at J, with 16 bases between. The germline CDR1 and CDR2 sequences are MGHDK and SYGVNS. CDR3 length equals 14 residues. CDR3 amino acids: CASSKLGGNHEQYF. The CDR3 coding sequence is TGTGCCAGCAGTAAGCTGGGCGGGAACCACGAGCAGTACTTC.